These 6 T cell receptor beta chains were sequenced from one sample in a study of blood T cell repertoires in COVID-19 (dated by TCRdb to the early 2020s). The library was prepared using the immunoSEQ multiplex PCR assay. What TCRdb holds here is the immuneACCESS table cut down to in-frame rearrangements. Part of the clones is not present; checked against another copy, under half of the missing clones reflect an unresolved V gene, and the others are unexplained. The sample profile shows approximately 70,000 clones; more than 85% of them were found once. About 5% of the sample is held by the ten biggest clonotypes. Sequenced: peripheral blood. These receptors were obtained from an older woman with active COVID-19.

This chain uses TRBV15 with TRBJ2-1; TRBD1 aligns across 9 bases. The V gene end was trimmed by 3 bases and the J gene end by 11 bases; junction bases not matched to a gene: 8. CDR3 length: 14 amino acids. From germline, CDR1 is LNHNV and CDR2 YYDKDF (reference sequence). The CDR3 nucleotides are TGTGCCACCAGCAGTCCGTGGACAGGGGAAAAGCAGTTCTTC. It encodes CATSSPWTGEKQFF.

The J gene is TRBJ2-3, the V gene TRBV18; D is possibly TRBD2 (6 bases). This CDR3 comprises 14 residues. Trimming pared 3 bases from V and 1 base from J, leaving 8 bases between. Germline CDR1 and CDR2: KGHSH and LQKENI. The CDR3, as DNA: TGTGCCAGCTCACCGGGGGGAGGCACAGATACGCAGTATTTT. Its protein is CASSPGGGTDTQYF. Full variable domain (remainder filled in from reference TRBV18 and TRBJ2-3): NAGVMQNPRHLVRRRGQEARLRCSPMKGHSHVYWYRQLPEEGLKFMVYLQKENIIDESGMPKERFSAEFPKEGPSILRIQQVVRGDSAAYFCASSPGGGTDTQYFGPGTRLTVL.

The chain recombines TRBV19 with TRBJ1-2; D call uncertain. CDR1 is LNHDA, CDR2 SQIVND, per germline (reference sequence). The CDR3 has 15 residues. Between the trimmed V and J ends, which lost 4 bases and 7 bases, there was a span of 19 bases. The CDR3 nucleotides read TGTGCCAGTAGTAACTCCGTTAGAGGGTTTGGTGGCTACACCTTC. It translates to CASSNSVRGFGGYTF.

The chain couples TRBV3-1 (or the pseudogene TRBV3-2) to TRBJ1-1; D remains ambiguous. The CDR3 has 12 amino acids. Deletions cut 7 bases from V and 2 bases from J, with 8 bases between. CDR1 and CDR2 from the germline V gene are LGHDT and YNNKEL (reference sequence). CDR3 protein: CASKRVNTEAFF. CDR3 nucleotides: TGTGCCAGCAAGAGGGTTAACACTGAAGCTTTCTTT.

The V and J genes are TRBV6-6 and TRBJ2-7; D is perhaps TRBD2 (6 bases). Germline-derived CDR1 and CDR2 are MNHNY and SVGAGI (reference sequence). V was shortened by 8 bases and J by 2 bases, with 10 bases between the two germline ends. This CDR3 is built from 12 residues. CDR3 region: CASGPSAYEQYF. DNA of the CDR3: TGTGCCAGCGGTCCTAGCGCCTACGAGCAGTACTTC.

The gene calls are TRBV4-2 and TRBJ2-2, with 12 bases aligning to TRBD2. Germline V lookup: CDR1 LGHNA, CDR2 YNFKEQ. The CDR3 runs to 18 residues. The V and J ends lost 3 bases and 6 bases, in that order; junction bases with no gene match: 11. The CDR3 loop is CASSQTALAGGPAGELFF. In DNA, the CDR3 is TGTGCCAGCAGCCAGACCGCCCTAGCGGGAGGGCCGGCCGGGGAGCTGTTTTTT.